This TCR beta chain was profiled in a study of tumor-infiltrating lymphocytes in primary liver carcinoma. CDR1 is SGHAT, CDR2 FQDESV, per germline (reference sequence). This CDR3 has 14 amino acids. The authors made TCR beta cDNA from 400 to 550 ng total RNA with a constant-region primer. Slightly modified ARM-PCR served as the procedure for the TCR beta libraries. These libraries came from three rounds of nested multiplex PCR. For around 11 cycles apiece, the opening two PCR rounds ran with TRBV1-TRBV30 forward primers and a C-beta reverse primer. MiXCR, applied by TCRdb to the multiplex PCR reads, yields one record per CDR3 protein. This sample carries 25,000 to 35,000 distinct CDR3 sequences, about three quarters of them seen once, and the ten largest clones take under 40%. Comment on this clonotype: Its target is unknown. An end of the junction does not agree with germline; a read error may underlie this.

Total RNA and DNA came together from approximately 22-30 mg of bulk tissue without cell sorting. All tumor samples contained more than 85% viable tumor cells. General study points: Only about 7.5-24% of top clones showed up in all five tumor regions. Tumor region pairs overlapped more than did tumor-adjacent and tumor-blood pairs.

This chain connects TRBV11-1 to TRBJ2-7, with D perhaps TRBD1 (5 bases). Sequenced sample: liver tumor tissue from sampling region 5. As to subset: tumor region T5, tumor centre. The sequence was collected from a man in his forties with primary liver carcinoma and hepatitis B virus infection. The CDR3 reads CASSPGHGSGGQYF. Here the CDR3 DNA reads TGTGCTAGCAGCCCCGGACATGGTTCAGGCGGGCAGTACTTC.